This T cell receptor (beta chain) derives from a study of T cells in Graves' hyperthyroidism and ophthalmopathy. Graves' hyperthyroidism is called stable when ophthalmopathy does not progress within 18 months. Trimming removed 2 bases from V and 2 bases from J, with 6 bases in between. The CDR3 length is 13 residues. TCR beta CDR3 regions were amplified from RNA. A set of HTBI primers served as the primers for a first-round RT-PCR of the TCR CDR3. One entry per CDR3 protein results from TCRdb running MiXCR on the multiplex PCR reads. The data contain around 760,000 distinct CDR3 sequences, 35% of them singletons. This clonotype appeared many times.

The source material was blood. The chain is built from TRBV12-3 or TRBV12-4 and TRBJ1-2; D uncertain. The source of this sequence is a woman between 40 and 55 years old with Graves' hyperthyroidism. The DNA for the CDR3 is TGTGCCAGCAGTTTAAAGAGGAACTATGGCTACACCTTC. Translated: CASSLKRNYGYTF.